A single T cell receptor beta chain is shown here with its context. Antigen specificity is unknown. This entry comes from a study of synovial regulatory T cells in juvenile arthritis. General observations from the study: TCR diversity was lower in inflammation-associated blood Treg cells than in other blood Treg cells. Synovial Teff and blood CPL repertoires partially overlapped with iaTreg TCR repertoires, which were largely patient-private.

The data were produced by immunoSEQ multiplex PCR, yet TCRdb's version contains in-frame clones alone and is incomplete. The record lists around 9,600 clones, of which the ten most abundant hold roughly 1.9%. Patients had median age 11.6 years, range about 2.1-22.9. The receptor comes from a donor younger than 30 with juvenile idiopathic arthritis. Material: Treg cells from blood. Subset reported: remaining (HLA-DR-negative) circulating blood Treg cells.

This CDR3 reads CATSSYRAGYEQYF. The V call is TRBV15, the J call TRBJ2-7; TCRdb's D call, TRBD1, is unchecked because there is no DNA. CDR1 and CDR2 (germline): LNHNV, YYDKDF (reference sequence). The CDR3 is made up of 14 amino acids. No DNA is listed.